The next 23 T cell receptor beta chains were all read from a single sample in a study of T cell changes during pregnancy in multiple sclerosis. Generated by immunoSEQ multiplex PCR, the TCRdb table keeps only in-frame clones and is missing some. The sample shows approximately 130,000 clones, 90% to 96% of them seen only once. The sequenced sample was peripheral blood, obtained after pregnancy. The origin of the receptors is a female donor with multiple sclerosis, enrolled in a pregnancy study.

J is TRBJ2-7 and V is TRBV30; 9 bases are shared with TRBD1. The V and J ends lost 0 bases and 12 bases, in that order; junction bases with no gene match: 15. The CDR3 sequence is 15 residues long. CDR1 and CDR2 (germline): GTSNPN, SVGIG (reference sequence). CDR3 nucleotide sequence: TGTGCCTGGAGTGTAACTACGGGACAGGGATCCAGGCCGTACTTC. Protein product: CAWSVTTGQGSRPYF.

The chain is built from TRBV7-6 and TRBJ2-7; TRBD2 matches at 8 bases. Germline V gene sequence: CDR1 SGHVS, CDR2 FNYEAQ. J gave up 0 bases and V 3 bases, and 1 base lay outside the gene matches. There are 14 residues in the CDR3. CDR3 in amino acids: CASSLGTSSYEQYF. The CDR3 DNA follows: TGTGCCAGCAGCTTGGGGACTAGCTCCTACGAGCAGTACTTC.

The chain uses TRBV25-1 and TRBJ2-7; the D gene is possibly TRBD2 (6 bases). The CDR3 is 15 amino acids. CDR1 and CDR2 from the germline V gene are MGHDK and SYGVNS. Trimming cost V 6 bases and J 3 bases, with 18 bases left between them. CDR3 sequence reads: CASSPLGGTFYEQYF. CDR3 DNA sequence: TGTGCCAGCAGCCCCTTGGGGGGAACATTCTACGAGCAGTACTTC.

This chain links TRBV7-3 with TRBJ2-3, with TRBD2 identical over 11 bases. The trim removed 5 bases at V and 0 bases at J, leaving 7 bases unmatched. The germline CDR1 and CDR2 sequences are SGHTA and FQGTGA. This CDR3 contains 17 residues. The CDR3 coding sequence is TGTGCCAGCAGCCTTAGCGGGAGGGCCTCTAGCACAGATACGCAGTATTTT. This gives the protein CASSLSGRASSTDTQYF.

This rearrangement joins TRBV6-5 to TRBJ2-7; TRBD1 matches at 10 bases. CDR3 length: 14 amino acids. Looked up from germline, CDR1 is MNHEY and CDR2 is SVGAGI. V lost 6 bases and J lost 3; bases outside the gene matches: 5. Here the CDR3 reads CASRATGGGYEQYF. The CDR3 nucleotides are TGTGCCAGCAGGGCGACAGGGGGCGGCTACGAGCAGTACTTC.

The chain joins TRBV9 to TRBJ2-7, with 8 positions matching TRBD2. After removal of 3 bases from V and 3 bases from J, the junction contained 8 bases not matched to a gene. Germline V CDR1 and CDR2: SGDLS, YYNGEE. The CDR3 runs 15 residues. In DNA, the CDR3 is TGTGCCAGCAGCGCATTACAGGGACTAGTCTACGAGCAGTACTTC. This encodes CASSALQGLVYEQYF. Variable domain in full (rest from reference TRBV9 and TRBJ2-7): DSGVTQTPKHLITATGQRVTLRCSPRSGDLSVYWYQQSLDQGLQFLIQYYNGEERAKGNILERFSAQQFPDLHSELNLSSLELGDSALYFCASSALQGLVYEQYFGPGTRLTVT.

The V call is TRBV2, the J call TRBJ1-4; D gene ambiguous. Trimming pared 2 bases from V and 5 bases from J, leaving 15 bases between. The CDR3 totals 16 residues. CDR1 is SNHLY, CDR2 FYNNEI, per germline. The chain's CDR3 is CASSELGFSGNEKLFF. Here the CDR3 DNA reads TGTGCCAGCAGTGAATTGGGATTTTCGGGAAATGAAAAACTGTTTTTT.

This sequence joins TRBV11-2 and TRBJ1-4, with 12 positions matching TRBD1. Germline CDR1 reads SGHAT; CDR2 reads FQNNGV. V shed 5 bases, J shed 8 bases, and the junction held 3 bases outside the gene matches. The CDR3 totals 14 residues. The CDR3 reads CASSLGQGAEKLFF. DNA for the CDR3: TGTGCCAGCAGCCTGGGACAGGGGGCGGAAAAACTGTTTTTT. Complete variable domain (other parts from reference TRBV11-2 and TRBJ1-4): EAGVAQSPRYKIIEKRQSVAFWCNPISGHATLYWYQQILGQGPKLLIQFQNNGVVDDSQLPKDRFSAERLKGVDSTLKIQPAKLEDSAVYLCASSLGQGAEKLFFGSGTQLSVL.

The chain joins TRBV7-9 to TRBJ1-2, with unresolved D. Germline CDR1 is SEHNR and CDR2 is FQNEAQ (reference sequence). The CDR3 has 16 residues. Trimming cost V 1 base and J 7 bases, with 19 bases left between them. The CDR3 spells CASSLVGEGNLGGYTF. In DNA, the CDR3 is TGTGCCAGCAGCTTAGTCGGTGAGGGAAATTTGGGTGGCTACACCTTC.

The genes are TRBV7-2 and TRBJ2-2, with 12 positions matching TRBD2. This CDR3 is 15 amino acids long. The germline CDR1 and CDR2 sequences are SGHTA and FQGNSA. Trimming at V came to 8 bases and at J to 4 bases, leaving 5 bases not matched to a gene. In DNA, the CDR3 is TGTGCCAGCCCTAGCGGGAGGGCACGCACCGGGGAGCTGTTTTTT. Translating it yields CASPSGRARTGELFF.

This clone has a single count. This sequence joins TRBV11-2 and TRBJ2-5, with D unresolved. Germline V gives CDR1 SGHAT, CDR2 FQNNGV. The CDR3 sequence is 15 residues long. V was clipped by 5 bases and J by 7 bases, with 20 bases between them. The CDR3 DNA is TGTGCCAGCAGCCCCGGGTTAGGCAGTGATCGGACCCAGTACTTC. Translated, it gives CASSPGLGSDRTQYF.

V is TRBV29-1 and J is TRBJ1-4, with a tentative D call TRBD1 (5 bases). V lost 0 bases, J lost 8 bases, and 13 bases lay in between. Germline CDR1 and CDR2: SQVTM and ANQGSEA. There are 14 residues in the CDR3. The CDR3 spells CSVEDLRGGEKLFF. CDR3 DNA: TGCAGCGTTGAAGATCTTAGGGGAGGGGAAAAACTGTTTTTT.

The chain has TRBV21-1 and TRBJ2-7; TRBD1 is taken as the D call from the table, unchecked against the DNA. TRBV21-1 is termed a pseudogene. This CDR3 region has 16 residues. This CDR3 is CASSSHRDRGLYEQYF. DNA of the CDR3: TGTGCCAGCAGCTCCCACCGGGACAGGGGGCTCTACGAGCAGTACTTC.

V gene TRBV30 combines with J gene TRBJ1-5, with D unresolved. CDR1 is GTSNPN, CDR2 SVGIG, per germline (reference sequence). Trimming removed 5 bases at V and 6 bases at J, with 17 bases between. This CDR3 contains 14 residues. CDR3 sequence (DNA): TGTGCCTGGGCAGAAGCGGACGGATTTCAGCCCCAGCATTTT. Its protein is CAWAEADGFQPQHF.

This clone showed up just once. The genes are TRBV19 and TRBJ1-2; 12 bases are shared with TRBD1. CDR3 size: 15 residues. Germline V lookup: CDR1 LNHDA, CDR2 SQIVND (reference sequence). Germline trimming cut 4 bases from V and 4 bases from J; bases unmatched to any gene: 4. The CDR3 is CASSRDRGRSYGYTF. CDR3 sequence (DNA): TGTGCCAGTAGTAGGGACAGGGGGCGCAGCTATGGCTACACCTTC.

The V gene is TRBV7-9, the J gene TRBJ2-5, with 9 bases lining up with TRBD1. The CDR3 has 15 residues. Looked up from germline, CDR1 is SEHNR and CDR2 is FQNEAQ (reference sequence). The trim removed 5 bases at V and 4 bases at J, leaving 8 bases unmatched. In DNA, the CDR3 is TGTGCCAGCAGCCTCCCGAGGACAGGGGTAGAGACCCAGTACTTC. Residues: CASSLPRTGVETQYF.

This clone was observed once. The chain links TRBV7-9 to TRBJ2-7, with 9 bases lining up with TRBD2. With 3 bases clipped from V and 1 base from J, the junction kept 1 base outside the gene matches. The CDR3 totals 14 residues. Germline-derived CDR1 and CDR2 are SEHNR and FQNEAQ (reference sequence). The CDR3 nucleotides are TGTGCCAGCAGCTTTCTAGCGGGATCCTACGAGCAGTACTTC. Its translation: CASSFLAGSYEQYF.

The gene calls are TRBV6-5 and TRBJ2-2, with D possibly being TRBD1 (6 bases). The V gene lost 6 bases and the J gene lost 4 bases, with 12 bases spanning the gap. The length of the CDR3 is 14 residues. Germline V CDR1 and CDR2: MNHEY, SVGAGI. CDR3 sequence reads: CASSPGVGTGELFF. CDR3 sequence (DNA): TGTGCCAGCAGCCCAGGGGTCGGCACCGGGGAGCTGTTTTTT.

The CDR3 DNA follows: TGTGCCAGCAGTGAATATCACGGGACAGGGGCCAATGAGCAGTTCTTC. Its translation is CASSEYHGTGANEQFF. The chain combines TRBV25-1 with TRBJ2-1, with TRBD1 matching over 10 bases. With V trimmed by 0 bases and J by 6 bases, 5 bases remained unmatched. CDR1 and CDR2 from the germline V gene are MGHDK and SYGVNS. This CDR3 has 16 amino acids. The whole variable domain, filled in from reference TRBV25-1 and TRBJ2-1, reads EADIYQTPRYLVIGTGKKITLECSQTMGHDKMYWYQQDPGMELHLIHYSYGVNSTEKGDLSSESTVSRIRTEHFPLTLESARPSHTSQYLCASSEYHGTGANEQFFGPGTRLTVL.

The chain employs TRBV7-8 and TRBJ2-3, with a weak D call TRBD1 (6 bases). V gave up 2 bases and J gave up 6 bases, with 15 bases separating them. This CDR3 spans 15 amino acids. Germline loops: CDR1 SGHVS, CDR2 FQNEAQ. The CDR3: CASSLLAGARDTQYF. The CDR3 DNA is TGTGCCAGCAGCTTACTGGCAGGGGCACGGGATACGCAGTATTTT.

The chain carries TRBV15 and TRBJ2-1; weak D call: TRBD2 (6 bases). Germline V gene lookup returns CDR1 LNHNV and CDR2 YYDKDF (reference sequence). The CDR3 runs 16 residues. Trimming pared 1 base from V and 8 bases from J, leaving 18 bases between. The CDR3 here is CATSRASGLRLDEQFF. The CDR3 bases are TGTGCCACCAGCAGAGCCAGCGGGTTGAGGTTAGATGAGCAGTTCTTC.

This clone was observed once. This chain links TRBV19 with TRBJ1-1; tentative D call: TRBD1 (6 bases). Germline V gives CDR1 LNHDA, CDR2 SQIVND (reference sequence). Between the trimmed V and J ends, which lost 5 bases and 6 bases, there was a span of 13 bases. This CDR3 is 13 amino acids long. The CDR3 DNA reads as TGTGCCAGTAGTTCCAACAGGGTTGCTGAAGCTTTCTTT. Residues: CASSSNRVAEAFF. The full variable domain, completed using reference TRBV19 and TRBJ1-1, is DGGITQSPKYLFRKEGQNVTLSCEQNLNHDAMYWYRQDPGQGLRLIYYSQIVNDFQKGDIAEGYSVSREKKESFPLTVTSAQKNPTAFYLCASSSNRVAEAFFGQGTRLTVV.

The V gene is TRBV15, the J gene TRBJ2-7; possible D gene TRBD1, 6 bases. The CDR3 totals 11 residues. CDR1 LNHNV and CDR2 YYDKDF come from the germline V gene (reference sequence). V lost 4 bases to trimming and J lost 5 bases, with 6 bases between them. CDR3: CATSKGDEQYF. CDR3 nucleotides: TGTGCCACCAGCAAGGGGGACGAGCAGTACTTC.